This TCR beta chain was identified during a study of PD-1 blockade in mismatch repair-deficient tumors. In the study overall: Patients had about eleven mismatch repair-deficient cancer types and were previously treated and progressing. General study results and limits: Rapid post-treatment expansion, then contraction, generally preceding radiologic response, marked tumor-resident clones.

Germline lookup yields CDR1 KGHSH and CDR2 LQKENI. This CDR3 is 16 amino acids long. Unmatched junction bases numbered 4, after V lost 0 bases and J lost 5 bases. Turning to this clone: Its antigen is currently unknown.

Sequencing was performed with immunoSEQ multiplex PCR; in TCRdb, only in-frame clones are kept and a portion is missing. The table has some 84,000 clones, 65% to 85% seen once. This TCR derives from an adult with mismatch repair-deficient cancer. This chain links TRBV18 with TRBJ2-3; 11 nucleotides line up with TRBD2. Sample: peripheral blood, taken 12 weeks after starting pembrolizumab. The CDR3 region is CASSPPVLAGVDTQYF. The CDR3 DNA is TGTGCCAGCTCACCACCGGTACTAGCGGGAGTAGATACGCAGTATTTT.